This record concerns one T cell receptor (beta chain) sequence. Its antigen is still unknown. V was pared by 0 bases and J by 0 bases, with 10 bases between. This CDR3 region has 15 residues. Germline-derived CDR1 and CDR2 are SGHRS and YFSETQ. Produced via immunoSEQ multiplex PCR; TCRdb's table is partial and in-frame only. The profile shows some 660,000 clones, about 80% of them singletons. This entry belongs to a study of shared clonotypes between healthy human individuals. Broader study findings: About 5% of naive CD4 clonotypes were shared across a handful of donors.

The origin of this receptor is a woman in her twenties or thirties in good health. The chain has TRBV5-1 and TRBJ2-7; no clear D gene. The source material was memory CD4+ T cells sorted from blood. The subset was: CD45RA-negative fraction. The DNA for the CDR3 is TGCGCCAGCAGCTTGGATCTGGGCCCCTCCTACGAGCAGTACTTC. It yields the protein CASSLDLGPSYEQYF.